These 28 T cell receptor beta chains originate from one sample sequenced in a study of blood T cell repertoires in COVID-19. Profiled with immunoSEQ multiplex PCR; TCRdb holds only in-frame clones, not every one. The repertoire holds roughly 290,000 clones, with 90% as singletons. Sequences were obtained from PBMCs or T cells enriched from blood (not recorded which). These receptors were taken from a young woman with acute COVID-19.

This clone is a singleton in its sample. The chain uses TRBV6-1 and TRBJ2-1; 7 nucleotides line up with TRBD2. The CDR3 length is 16 residues. After removal of 2 bases from V and 6 bases from J, the junction contained 10 bases not matched to a gene. CDR1 and CDR2 from the germline V gene are MNHNS and SASEGT. The CDR3 coding sequence is TGTGCCAGCAGTGAAATGGGGGGGAGTCGTCGCAATGAGCAGTTCTTC. It specifies CASSEMGGSRRNEQFF.

This clone has just a few counts. This chain connects TRBV5-1 to TRBJ2-2, with 7 nucleotides matching TRBD2. Germline CDR1 and CDR2: SGHRS and YFSETQ. The V gene end was trimmed by 6 bases and the J gene end by 5 bases; junction bases not matched to a gene: 4. There are 13 residues in the CDR3. In DNA form, the CDR3 reads TGCGCCAGCACGAGGGAGGGAACCGGGGAGCTGTTTTTT. It specifies CASTREGTGELFF.

The chain joins TRBV18 to TRBJ2-1, with D perhaps matching TRBD1 (5 bases). V lost 5 bases to trimming and J lost 6 bases, with 11 bases between them. Looked up from germline, CDR1 is KGHSH and CDR2 is LQKENI. The CDR3 is 13 residues long. In nucleotides, the CDR3 is TGTGCCAGCTCAGAACAGGCCCCCAATGAGCAGTTCTTC. It yields the protein CASSEQAPNEQFF.

This chain connects TRBV15 to TRBJ1-5, with a weak D call TRBD1 (6 bases). The CDR3 is made up of 15 amino acids. Trimming removed 8 bases at V and 3 bases at J, with 17 bases between. The germline gives CDR1 LNHNV, CDR2 YYDKDF (reference sequence). CDR3 sequence reads: CATGFGQKVNQPQHF. The CDR3 nucleotides read TGTGCCACCGGCTTTGGACAGAAAGTCAATCAGCCCCAGCATTTT. The variable domain in full, with the rest retrieved from reference TRBV15 and TRBJ1-5, is DAMVIQNPRYQVTQFGKPVTLSCSQTLNHNVMYWYQQKSSQAPKLLFHYYDKDFNNEADTPDNFQSRRPNTSFCFLDIRSPGLGDTAMYLCATGFGQKVNQPQHFGDGTRLSIL.

This clone was found once. V usage is TRBV28 and J usage is TRBJ1-1, with D unclear. The V gene lost 2 bases and the J gene lost 7 bases, with 8 bases spanning the gap. The CDR3 runs 12 residues. CDR1 and CDR2 (germline): MDHEN, SYDVKM. CDR3 nucleotide sequence: TGTGCCAGCAGTTTAAACGTAGTTGAAGCTTTCTTT. Encoded protein: CASSLNVVEAFF.

This clone has just a few counts. The chain employs TRBV29-1 and TRBJ2-7; no reliable D call. V lost 0 bases to trimming and J lost 5 bases, with 11 bases between them. The CDR3 totals 13 residues. The V gene's germline CDR1 is SQVTM and CDR2 ANQGSEA. The CDR3 nucleotides are TGCAGCGTTGAAGATCTGACAACGAACGAGCAGTACTTC. Translating it yields CSVEDLTTNEQYF.

This chain connects TRBV7-9 to TRBJ1-3, with D perhaps matching TRBD1 (5 bases). The CDR3 is 16 amino acids. Trimming stripped 2 bases from V and 1 base from J, with 12 bases between. Germline assignment: CDR1 SEHNR and CDR2 FQNEAQ (reference sequence). The CDR3 DNA reads TGTGCCAGCAGCTTATTTTCAGGGAGGTCTGGAAACACCATATATTTT. As protein: CASSLFSGRSGNTIYF.

The rearrangement joins TRBV19 to TRBJ2-7; possible D gene TRBD2, 5 bases. The germline gives CDR1 LNHDA, CDR2 SQIVND (reference sequence). CDR3 length: 15 residues. V gave up 2 bases and J gave up 2 bases, with 13 bases separating them. For the CDR3, the DNA is TGTGCCAGTAGTATACGACACCACGGGACCTACGAGCAGTACTTC. The encoded protein is CASSIRHHGTYEQYF.

V and J are TRBV5-6 and TRBJ2-3; the match to TRBD1 covers 12 bases. CDR3 length equals 15 residues. Germline V CDR1 and CDR2: SGHDT, YYEEEE. V trimming: 3 bases; J trimming: 5 bases; junction bases outside the gene matches: 4. DNA for the CDR3: TGTGCCAGCAGCTCCGGGACAGGGGGCCGAGATACGCAGTATTTT. Amino acids: CASSSGTGGRDTQYF. Together with reference TRBV5-6 and TRBJ2-3, the CDR3 gives the full variable domain: DAGVTQSPTHLIKTRGQQVTLRCSPKSGHDTVSWYQQALGQGPQFIFQYYEEEERQRGNFPDRFSGHQFPNYSSELNVNALLLGDSALYLCASSSGTGGRDTQYFGPGTRLTVL.

The chain combines TRBV6-4 with TRBJ1-2; 8 positions agree with TRBD1. The junction had 18 bases not matched to a gene; V was cut back by 6 bases and J by 6 bases. CDR3 length equals 17 residues. Germline loops: CDR1 MRHNA, CDR2 SNTAGT. DNA of the CDR3: TGTGCCAGCAGCGCCATCTTCGACAGGGGCGGCTACGATGGCTACACCTTC. Translation: CASSAIFDRGGYDGYTF.

The chain links TRBV28 to TRBJ1-1; maybe TRBD1 (5 bases). Per germline, CDR1 MDHEN and CDR2 SYDVKM. Trimming cost V 4 bases and J 4 bases, with 16 bases left between them. This CDR3 comprises 15 residues. This CDR3 is CASSSPEWGATEAFF. DNA for the CDR3: TGTGCCAGCAGTTCACCTGAGTGGGGCGCCACTGAAGCTTTCTTT.

V gene TRBV5-1 combines with J gene TRBJ2-1; the match to TRBD2 covers 9 bases. In germline, CDR1 is SGHRS, CDR2 YFSETQ. Trimming cost V 0 bases and J 8 bases; bases outside gene matches: 3. The CDR3 runs 14 residues. CDR3 protein: CASSLGLAVDEQFF. CDR3 nucleotide sequence: TGCGCCAGCAGCTTGGGACTAGCGGTAGATGAGCAGTTCTTC.

This clone has only one observation. This chain joins TRBV7-2 and TRBJ2-4; TRBD2 agrees at 9 bases. The germline gives CDR1 SGHTA, CDR2 FQGNSA. The CDR3 is made up of 17 amino acids. V lost 6 bases to trimming and J lost 1 base; unmatched junction nucleotides: 10. The CDR3 bases are TGTGCCAGCAGTCCCCGTCGGACTAGCGCGGCCAAAAACATTCAGTACTTC. It specifies CASSPRRTSAAKNIQYF.

The chain is built from TRBV7-3 and TRBJ2-1; tentatively, D is TRBD2 (5 bases). The CDR3 loop spans 14 amino acids. V was pared by 5 bases and J by 3 bases, with 11 bases between. Germline V gives CDR1 SGHTA, CDR2 FQGTGA. The CDR3 sequence: CASSGGADYNEQFF. CDR3 nucleotide sequence: TGTGCCAGCAGCGGAGGAGCAGACTACAATGAGCAGTTCTTC.

A remark on this clone: The sample holds other DNA sequences that translate to the same CDR3. V gene TRBV7-2 combines with J gene TRBJ2-3; D remains ambiguous. V lost 1 base and J 2 bases, leaving 7 bases between the germline ends. This CDR3 has 14 residues. Germline V gene lookup returns CDR1 SGHTA and CDR2 FQGNSA. Here the CDR3 DNA reads TGTGCCAGCAGCTTAGGCAGGTCCACAGATACGCAGTATTTT. Its protein product is CASSLGRSTDTQYF.

V is TRBV30 and J is TRBJ2-2, with D tentatively TRBD1 or TRBD2 (5 bases each). The V and J ends lost 7 bases and 6 bases respectively, with 18 bases between them. Germline V gene data show CDR1 as GTSNPN and CDR2 as SVGIG (reference sequence). CDR3 size: 14 residues. The CDR3 here is CASGSRARSGELFF. The CDR3 DNA follows: TGTGCCTCGGGGAGCAGGGCTCGGTCCGGGGAGCTGTTTTTT.

The chain links TRBV19 to TRBJ1-2; a weak D match, TRBD1 (5 bases). CDR3 size: 16 residues. Trimming removed 5 bases from V and 3 bases from J, with 19 bases in between. Looked up from germline, CDR1 is LNHDA and CDR2 is SQIVND (reference sequence). CDR3: CASSPRRWGDDYGYTF. CDR3 DNA: TGTGCCAGTAGTCCTCGTCGGTGGGGGGATGACTATGGCTACACCTTC.

V and J are TRBV11-2 and TRBJ2-2, with a possible D match to TRBD2 (5 bases). CDR1 is SGHAT and CDR2 is FQNNGV in the germline V gene. The CDR3 is 15 amino acids. V lost 3 bases, J lost 0 bases, and 8 bases lay in between. CDR3 coding DNA: TGTGCCAGCAGCTTCAGCGGAACGAACACCGGGGAGCTGTTTTTT. This gives the protein CASSFSGTNTGELFF.

The gene calls are TRBV7-8 and TRBJ2-5, with TRBD2 identical over 16 bases. Germline loops: CDR1 SGHVS, CDR2 FQNEAQ. This CDR3 region has 15 residues. V lost 5 bases and J lost 9; bases outside the gene matches: 6. DNA for the CDR3: TGTGCCAGCAGCCCCGCGGGACTAGCGGGAGGGCCCCAGTACTTC. Protein sequence: CASSPAGLAGGPQYF.

This rearrangement joins TRBV6-1 to TRBJ2-7; 8 nucleotides match TRBD1. Trimming removed 3 bases from V and 2 bases from J; junction bases left unmatched: 6. CDR1 and CDR2 from the germline V gene are MNHNS and SASEGT. This CDR3 region has 15 residues. The chain's CDR3 is CASSEGTGFTYEQYF. In DNA, the CDR3 is TGTGCCAGCAGTGAGGGGACAGGATTTACCTACGAGCAGTACTTC.

The chain uses TRBV3-1 (or the pseudogene TRBV3-2) and TRBJ2-6, with D possibly being TRBD2 (5 bases). The germline V gene has CDR1 LGHDT and CDR2 YNNKEL (reference sequence). This CDR3 has 15 amino acids. The ends were cut back, 7 bases at V and 2 bases at J, with 12 bases in the middle. Here the CDR3 DNA reads TGTGCCAGCAACCCCGAGGGTGCTGGGGCCAACGTCCTGACTTTC. It specifies CASNPEGAGANVLTF.

This chain connects TRBV7-9 to TRBJ1-6, with a possible D match to TRBD1 (5 bases). The V gene's germline CDR1 is SEHNR and CDR2 FQNEAQ (reference sequence). This CDR3 spans 14 amino acids. Trimming removed 8 bases at V and 5 bases at J, with 13 bases between. CDR3 nucleotides: TGTGCCAGCTGCCCCTGGGGCGATAATTCACCCCTCCACTTT. This sequence encodes CASCPWGDNSPLHF.

V usage is TRBV7-3 and J usage is TRBJ1-6; D is unclear. V lost 1 base and J lost 10, with 8 bases in between. Germline loops: CDR1 SGHTA, CDR2 FQGTGA. The CDR3 loop spans 13 amino acids. For the CDR3, the DNA is TGTGCCAGCAGCTTAAATACTTTGTCACCCCTCCACTTT. Protein product: CASSLNTLSPLHF. Based on the CDR3 plus reference TRBV7-3 and TRBJ1-6, the full variable domain is GAGVSQTPSNKVTEKGKYVELRCDPISGHTALYWYRQSLGQGPEFLIYFQGTGAADDSGLPNDRFFAVRPEGSVSTLKIQRTERGDSAVYLCASSLNTLSPLHFGNGTRLTVT.

The chain is built from TRBV7-9 and TRBJ2-3; 7 nucleotides line up with TRBD1. With V trimmed by 5 bases and J by 3 bases, 2 bases remained unmatched. The CDR3 contains 13 residues. The germline CDR1 and CDR2 sequences are SEHNR and FQNEAQ (reference sequence). CDR3 DNA: TGTGCCAGCAGCCTGACAGGGACAGATACGCAGTATTTT. It translates to CASSLTGTDTQYF.

This clone came up once. The V and J genes are TRBV3-1 (or the pseudogene TRBV3-2) and TRBJ1-2; the D is unclear. V was pared by 0 bases and J by 0 bases, with 8 bases between. Germline CDR1 reads LGHDT; CDR2 reads YNNKEL (reference sequence). CDR3 length: 15 residues. The CDR3 nucleotides are TGTGCCAGCAGCCAAGATTTTTCCGCTAACTATGGCTACACCTTC. Residues: CASSQDFSANYGYTF.

The chain carries TRBV30 and TRBJ1-6; no reliable D call. V was trimmed by 0 bases and J by 10 bases, leaving 7 bases between them. CDR1 is GTSNPN and CDR2 is SVGIG in the germline V gene (reference sequence). The CDR3 extends over 12 amino acids. This CDR3 reads CAWSVLGSPLHF. The CDR3 DNA is TGTGCCTGGAGTGTCCTCGGGTCACCCCTCCACTTT.

The rearrangement joins TRBV18 to TRBJ2-1; D may be TRBD1 (5 bases). Germline assignment: CDR1 KGHSH and CDR2 LQKENI. CDR3 size: 11 residues. V was cut by 4 bases and J by 8 bases, with 6 bases left in between. CDR3 nucleotide sequence: TGTGCCAGCTCACAGGGGTATGAGCAGTTCTTC. Its translation: CASSQGYEQFF.

The chain joins TRBV12-3 or TRBV12-4 to TRBJ1-1, with D possibly matching TRBD1 (5 bases). The CDR3 runs to 13 residues. V shed 3 bases and J shed 1 base, with 6 bases lying between them. CDR3 loop: CASSFQGNTEAFF. CDR3 nucleotide sequence: TGTGCCAGCAGTTTTCAGGGGAACACTGAAGCTTTCTTT.